This T cell receptor beta chain was recovered during a study of blood T cell repertoires in COVID-19. About the study: Researchers got acute and convalescent COVID-19 samples from the United States, Italy and Spain.

Cohort assignment relied on participant-reported clinical history. Donors in Cohort 3 counted as recovered after two negative PCRs, clearance, or symptom resolution. V lost 6 bases and J lost 6; bases outside the gene matches: 8. The germline V gene encodes CDR1 SNHLY and CDR2 FYNNEI. This CDR3 is 15 amino acids long. Per the study methods: Quantification of nucleated cells was approximated via reference gene primer amplification. Produced via immunoSEQ multiplex PCR; TCRdb's table is partial and in-frame only. V and J calls and clone size are as listed in that table; D and trimming were resolved from the DNA. In the table there are approximately 440,000 clones, roughly 91% of which are singletons.

The chain uses TRBV2 and TRBJ2-7, with 13 nucleotides matching TRBD2. The material sequenced was PBMCs or T cells enriched from blood (not recorded which). This sequence originates from a man in his late teens or twenties who had recovered from COVID-19. Written as DNA, the CDR3 is TGTGCCAGCAGCAGGACTAGCGGGGGACAAGGCGAGCAGTACTTC. This translates into CASSRTSGGQGEQYF.